This T cell receptor (beta chain) stems from a study of CD4 T cells in relation to SARS-CoV-2 and coronaviruses. At the level of the study: PBMCs were cultured with antigen for roughly nine days before TCR beta sequencing.

CDR1 and CDR2 from the germline V gene are SGHVS and FNYEAQ. The V end was cut by 5 bases, the J end by 3 bases, with 20 bases between. The CDR3 is 18 residues long. Unexposed donor CD4+ T cells date from 2011-2018, before the COVID-19 pandemic. The cells were cultured for 10 days before CD4+ T cells were isolated. PBMCs were plated at two million per well in IL-2-containing medium. To note about this clone: What it binds is not known.

Profiled with immunoSEQ multiplex PCR; TCRdb holds only in-frame clones, not every one. The sample contains 25,000 or so clones, approximately 70% of which appear only once. The rearrangement links TRBV7-6 to TRBJ2-6; unclear D gene. The sequenced sample was CD4+ T cells from PBMCs, cultured in vitro. This sequence originates from a human donor in good health. This chain's CDR3 is CASSPWDGLESGANVLTF. CDR3 sequence (DNA): TGTGCCAGCAGCCCCTGGGATGGGCTAGAAAGTGGGGCCAACGTCCTGACTTTC.